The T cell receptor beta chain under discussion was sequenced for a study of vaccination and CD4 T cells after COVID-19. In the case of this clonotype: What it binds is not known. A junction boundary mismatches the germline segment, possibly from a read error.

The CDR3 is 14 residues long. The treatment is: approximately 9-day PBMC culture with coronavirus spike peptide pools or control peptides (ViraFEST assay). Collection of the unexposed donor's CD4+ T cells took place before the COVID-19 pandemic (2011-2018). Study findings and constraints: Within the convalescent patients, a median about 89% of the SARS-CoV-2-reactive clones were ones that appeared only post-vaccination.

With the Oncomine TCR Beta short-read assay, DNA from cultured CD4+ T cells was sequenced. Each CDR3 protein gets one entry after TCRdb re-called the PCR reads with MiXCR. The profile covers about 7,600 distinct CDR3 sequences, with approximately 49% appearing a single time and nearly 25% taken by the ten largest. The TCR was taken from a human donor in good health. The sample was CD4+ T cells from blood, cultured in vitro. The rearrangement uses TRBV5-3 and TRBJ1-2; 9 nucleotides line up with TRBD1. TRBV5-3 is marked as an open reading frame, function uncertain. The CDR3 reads CASSLGQGLGGYTF. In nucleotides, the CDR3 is TGTGCCAGCAGCTTGGGACAGGGATTGGGTGGCTACACCTTC.